The T cell receptor beta chain under discussion was sequenced for a study of cytomegalovirus exposure and HLA in healthy donors. About the research overall: Earlier, about 179 million T cells were analyzed, and about 120 million unique TCR beta sequences were found among them.

Concerning this clone: The antigen is not known.

Points from the study as a whole: HLA restriction was apparent for most CMV-associated TCR beta chains in a later analysis.

Germline loops: CDR1 MNHEY, CDR2 SMNVEV (reference sequence). V was clipped by 0 bases and J by 10 bases, with 12 bases between them. The CDR3 length is 13 residues. It was healthy bone marrow donors who served as donors. Unrecorded immune exposures were likely, despite nominal health at sampling. The PCR was carried out with 60 Vbeta primers and 13 Jbeta primers. The protocol was immunoSEQ multiplex PCR, while the TCRdb copy is restricted to in-frame clones and leaves out a portion. In total, the table holds under 200,000 clones. The chain uses TRBV27 and TRBJ1-1; D gene uncertain. The sequenced material came from PBMCs. The clonotype was recovered from a man aged 25 to 45 in good health and CMV-seronegative. The CDR3 reads CASSLSAPTGAFF. The CDR3, as DNA: TGTGCCAGCAGTTTATCTGCCCCTACGGGAGCTTTCTTT.